These T cell receptor beta chains were read from a single sample in a study of pediatric ulcerative colitis. The data were produced by immunoSEQ multiplex PCR, yet TCRdb's version contains in-frame clones alone and is incomplete. The sample contains 55,000 to 65,000 clones, 77% of which appear only once. Sequenced input: blood. These receptors all stem from a boy younger than 18 with moderate ulcerative colitis. Each CDR3 is given with its conserved first and last residue. Fields, in order: V gene, clone size, D gene, J gene, CDR3 protein, CDR3 DNA. A D gene is named only where the DNA matches it firmly. Some rows have no size entry. The others give once, few or many, or a class for an expanded clone.

TRBV29-1	-	-	TRBJ1-2	CSVESGYTF	TGCAGCGTTGAGTCTGGCTACACCTTC
TRBV19	few	-	TRBJ1-2	CASTAWGVGTNYGYTF	TGTGCCAGTACCGCCTGGGGGGTCGGGACTAACTATGGCTACACCTTC
TRBV29-1	-	TRBD2	TRBJ2-1	CSVSGLAGGSSYNEQFF	TGCAGCGTTAGTGGCCTAGCGGGGGGCAGCTCCTACAATGAGCAGTTCTTC
TRBV19	few	-	TRBJ1-1	CASSKEVVKMNTEAFF	TGTGCCAGTAGTAAGGAGGTAGTCAAAATGAACACTGAAGCTTTCTTT
TRBV6-5	few	-	TRBJ1-3	CAVTRGSGNTIYF	TGTGCCGTGACAAGGGGCTCTGGAAACACCATATATTTT
TRBV27	-	-	TRBJ1-5	CASSLWGQGQPQHF	TGTGCCAGCAGTTTATGGGGGCAGGGTCAGCCCCAGCATTTT
TRBV11-2	-	TRBD1	TRBJ1-1	CASSADREITEAFF	TGTGCCAGCAGCGCCGACAGGGAGATCACTGAAGCTTTCTTT
TRBV27	-	-	TRBJ1-1	CASSLPGNTEAFF	TGTGCCAGCAGTTTACCGGGGAACACTGAAGCTTTCTTT
TRBV11-1	-	TRBD1	TRBJ1-5	CASSRDRDNQPQHF	TGTGCCAGCAGCCGGGACAGGGACAATCAGCCCCAGCATTTT
TRBV5-4	-	TRBD2	TRBJ2-2	CASSLKSGGAAGELFF	TGTGCCAGCAGCTTGAAGAGCGGGGGGGCCGCCGGGGAGCTGTTTTTT
TRBV18	few	-	TRBJ1-5	CASSPRAGQWPQHF	TGTGCCAGCTCACCAAGGGCAGGGCAATGGCCCCAGCATTTT
TRBV7-9	-	-	TRBJ1-2	CASSADRDGYTF	TGTGCCAGCAGCGCAGACAGAGATGGCTACACCTTC
TRBV7-7	few	-	TRBJ2-2	CASMQWENTGELFF	TGTGCCAGCATGCAATGGGAAAACACCGGGGAGCTGTTTTTT
TRBV5-5	few	-	TRBJ2-5	CASSYTQETQYF	TGTGCCAGCAGCTATACCCAGGAGACCCAGTACTTC
TRBV7-3	-	-	TRBJ2-6	CASSGGLSGANVLTF	TGTGCCAGCAGCGGGGGCCTCTCTGGGGCCAACGTCCTGACTTTC
TRBV29-1	-	-	TRBJ2-3	CSVVGRLTDTQYF	TGCAGCGTTGTAGGTAGGCTCACAGATACGCAGTATTTT
TRBV20-1	-	-	TRBJ1-2	CSAGRDGRTF	TGCAGTGCTGGGCGAGATGGGCGCACCTTC
TRBV9	-	-	TRBJ1-6	CASSNSIGGFGNSPLHF	TGTGCCAGCAGCAACTCTATAGGGGGTTTCGGAAATTCACCCCTCCACTTT
TRBV19	-	-	TRBJ1-2	CASSNQSGYTF	TGTGCCAGTAGTAATCAGTCTGGCTACACCTTC
TRBV7-9	-	TRBD2	TRBJ2-1	CASSISGFSYNEQFF	TGTGCCAGCAGCATTAGCGGGTTCTCCTACAATGAGCAGTTCTTC
TRBV27	-	-	TRBJ1-6	CASSVTANSPLHF	TGTGCCAGCAGTGTGACAGCTAATTCACCCCTCCACTTT
TRBV11-1	-	TRBD1	TRBJ1-1	CASSFFDRAHTEAFF	TGTGCCAGCAGCTTTTTTGACAGGGCGCACACTGAAGCTTTCTTT
TRBV7-9	few	-	TRBJ2-7	CASSSGLPYEQYF	TGTGCCAGCAGCTCCGGGCTCCCCTACGAGCAGTACTTC